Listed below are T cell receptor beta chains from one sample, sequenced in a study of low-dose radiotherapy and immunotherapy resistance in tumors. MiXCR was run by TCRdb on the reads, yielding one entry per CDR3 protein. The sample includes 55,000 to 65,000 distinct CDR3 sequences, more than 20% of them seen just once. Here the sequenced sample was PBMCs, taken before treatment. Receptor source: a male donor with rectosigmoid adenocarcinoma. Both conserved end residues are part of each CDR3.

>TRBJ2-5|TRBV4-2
CASSQDVGTSGRETQYF
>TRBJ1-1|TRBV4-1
CASSRPRVVNTEAFF
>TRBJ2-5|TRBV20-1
CSAAQGLQETQYF
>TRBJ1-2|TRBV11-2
CASSLDADLSYGYTF
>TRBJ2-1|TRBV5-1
CASSSLVPSGRATEQFF
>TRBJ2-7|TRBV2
CASSRPEAPYEQYF
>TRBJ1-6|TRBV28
CASTTGQGRNSPLHF
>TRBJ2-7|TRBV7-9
CASSRPGAHEQYF
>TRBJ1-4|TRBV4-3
CASSQVPVGYNEKLFF
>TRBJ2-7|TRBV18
CASSLNSGINSYEQYF
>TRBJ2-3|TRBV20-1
CSARDARDHTQYF
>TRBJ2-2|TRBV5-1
CASSENAGVAGELFF
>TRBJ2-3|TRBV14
CASSQVWDTQYF
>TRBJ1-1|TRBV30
CAWSMGTEAFF
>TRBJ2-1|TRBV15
CATTDPRGSGSYNEQFF
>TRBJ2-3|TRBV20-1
CSAPGTDTQYF
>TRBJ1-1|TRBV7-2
CASSSGMNTEAFF
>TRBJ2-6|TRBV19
CASSIVGAGANVLTF
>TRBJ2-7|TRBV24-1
CATSRSGTGGDEQYF
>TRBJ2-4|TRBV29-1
CSVRPTLGGKNIQYF
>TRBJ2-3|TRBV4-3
CASSQYVPGQGSADTQYF
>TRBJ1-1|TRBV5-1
CASSGGQMNTEAFF
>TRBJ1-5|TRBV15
CATSKSGGFRPQHF
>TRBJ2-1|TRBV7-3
CASSLTGTVNEQFF